One sample yielded the 27 T cell receptor beta chains listed below, sequenced in a study of blood T cell repertoires in COVID-19. TCRdb keeps only in-frame clones here, not all; method: immunoSEQ multiplex PCR. The data contain about 170,000 clones, approximately 90% of them seen just once; the ten biggest clones take up about a quarter. The sample was peripheral blood. The receptors come from a man aged 55 to 70 with acute or convalescent COVID-19.

With respect to this clone: One junction end disagrees with the germline gene, perhaps due to a read error. The V gene is TRBV7-9, the J gene TRBJ1-6, with unresolved D. CDR3 size: 15 residues. From germline, CDR1 is SEHNR and CDR2 FQNEAQ (reference sequence). The CDR3 coding sequence is TGTGCCAGCAGCTCTCCCGGTTCCTCTAATTCACCCCTCCACTTT. It translates to CASSSPGSSNSPLHF.

The J gene is TRBJ1-2, the V gene TRBV5-1, with 8 bases matching TRBD1. Trimming took 0 bases from V and 4 from J; bases not matched to a gene: 17. The CDR3 length is 19 residues. The V gene's germline CDR1 is SGHRS and CDR2 YFSETQ. CDR3 protein: CASSLAGFRSGQDSYGYTF. CDR3 bases: TGCGCCAGCAGCTTGGCCGGGTTCCGCTCGGGACAGGACTCCTATGGCTACACCTTC.

The chain couples TRBV30 to TRBJ2-3; maybe TRBD2 (7 bases). V shed 2 bases and J shed 5 bases, with 17 bases lying between them. CDR1 and CDR2 from the germline V gene are GTSNPN and SVGIG (reference sequence). The CDR3 covers 15 residues. The CDR3, as DNA: TGTGCCTGGAGTTACCTAGGGGGGGCGGGAGATACGCAGTATTTT. This codes for CAWSYLGGAGDTQYF.

The chain couples TRBV4-2 to TRBJ2-5; 8 nucleotides match TRBD2. Germline CDR1 reads LGHNA; CDR2 reads YNFKEQ. With 4 bases clipped from V and 3 bases from J, the junction kept 4 bases outside the gene matches. The CDR3 extends over 14 amino acids. The CDR3 region has the DNA TGTGCCAGCAGCCCAACGGGAGGGGAAGAGACCCAGTACTTC. Translated, it gives CASSPTGGEETQYF.

This clone was observed a few times. The rearrangement uses TRBV7-2 and TRBJ1-6, with D hard to call. The germline V gene encodes CDR1 SGHTA and CDR2 FQGNSA. This CDR3 region has 16 residues. V lost 3 bases and J 7 bases, leaving 16 bases between the germline ends. The chain's CDR3 is CASSLSGDQTNSPLHF. Written as DNA, the CDR3 is TGTGCCAGCAGCTTGTCCGGGGATCAGACAAATTCACCCCTCCACTTT.

This chain links TRBV4-2 with TRBJ1-1; 9 nucleotides line up with TRBD1. The V and J ends lost 1 base and 5 bases, in that order; junction bases with no gene match: 8. CDR1 is LGHNA, CDR2 YNFKEQ, per germline. CDR3 length equals 16 residues. The CDR3: CASSQGGTGLGTEAFF. The CDR3, as DNA: TGTGCCAGCAGCCAAGGGGGGACAGGGCTTGGAACTGAAGCTTTCTTT.

The J gene is TRBJ2-3, the V gene TRBV29-1; a weak D match, TRBD1 (6 bases). Germline CDR1 reads SQVTM; CDR2 reads ANQGSEA. Deletions cut 1 base from V and 1 base from J, with 12 bases between. This CDR3 is built from 15 residues. The CDR3, as DNA: TGCAGCGTTGAAGTCGGGTCAGGGGGCACAGATACGCAGTATTTT. It translates to CSVEVGSGGTDTQYF.

This sequence joins TRBV4-3 and TRBJ2-1; the D is unclear. CDR3 length equals 12 residues. V was trimmed by 0 bases and J by 12 bases, leaving 9 bases between them. In germline, CDR1 is LGHNA, CDR2 YSLEER. CDR3 amino acids: CASSQEGARQFF. The CDR3 DNA follows: TGCGCCAGCAGCCAAGAGGGTGCTAGGCAGTTCTTC.

The chain joins TRBV30 to TRBJ1-2; weak D call: TRBD1 (5 bases). CDR3 length: 14 residues. Trimming removed 4 bases from V and 5 bases from J, with 17 bases in between. Germline V gives CDR1 GTSNPN, CDR2 SVGIG (reference sequence). CDR3 sequence reads: CAWMDNSGSYGYTF. For the CDR3, the DNA is TGTGCCTGGATGGACAACTCTGGATCATATGGCTACACCTTC.

The V call is TRBV2, the J call TRBJ2-3, with 8 positions matching TRBD1. The junction had 1 base not matched to a gene; V was cut back by 6 bases and J by 2 bases. The CDR3 length is 13 residues. Germline V gene lookup returns CDR1 SNHLY and CDR2 FYNNEI. CDR3 sequence (DNA): TGTGCCAGCAGGGACAGGGACACAGATACGCAGTATTTT. Residues: CASRDRDTDTQYF.

The chain joins TRBV30 to TRBJ1-4, with 7 nucleotides matching TRBD1. There are 13 residues in the CDR3. Germline CDR1 and CDR2: GTSNPN and SVGIG (reference sequence). After removal of 8 bases from V and 4 bases from J, the junction contained 7 bases not matched to a gene. DNA of the CDR3: TGTGCCGGACGGAGGGACAGTAATGAAAAACTGTTTTTT. Protein: CAGRRDSNEKLFF.

The gene calls are TRBV29-1 and TRBJ1-4; the D is unclear. The CDR3 has 15 residues. CDR1 and CDR2 from the germline V gene are SQVTM and ANQGSEA. Trimming left V 6 bases short and J 0 bases short, with 14 bases between. CDR3 region: CSVTGFSATNEKLFF. The CDR3 nucleotides are TGCAGCGTGACGGGGTTTAGTGCAACTAATGAAAAACTGTTTTTT.

J is TRBJ1-5 and V is TRBV12-3 or TRBV12-4, with D tentatively TRBD1 (6 bases). The V and J ends lost 4 bases and 9 bases respectively, with 13 bases between them. The CDR3 is 13 residues long. CDR3 loop: CASSYLGAGPQHF. As DNA, the CDR3 is TGTGCCAGCAGTTATCTGGGGGCGGGGCCCCAGCATTTT.

The sample holds one count of this clone. The chain carries TRBV10-3 and TRBJ1-1, with 7 bases identical to TRBD1. Trimming at V came to 5 bases and at J to 0 bases, leaving 6 bases not matched to a gene. Per the germline V gene, CDR1 is ENHRY and CDR2 is SYGVKD. CDR3 length: 15 amino acids. CDR3 amino acids: CAISRTGALNTEAFF. The CDR3 DNA is TGTGCCATCAGTAGGACAGGCGCCTTGAACACTGAAGCTTTCTTT.

The chain has TRBV6-5 and TRBJ1-5; D possibly corresponds to TRBD1 (5 bases). The V gene lost 6 bases and the J gene lost 2 bases, with 11 bases spanning the gap. The CDR3 runs 14 residues. Per germline, CDR1 MNHEY and CDR2 SVGAGI. This chain's CDR3 is CASSRQLGNQPQHF. DNA for the CDR3: TGTGCCAGCAGCCGACAGCTAGGCAATCAGCCCCAGCATTTT.

The rearrangement uses TRBV10-3 and TRBJ2-1; the D is unclear. CDR1 ENHRY and CDR2 SYGVKD come from the germline V gene. V gave up 4 bases and J gave up 6 bases, with 10 bases separating them. The CDR3 has 13 amino acids. CDR3 nucleotide sequence: TGTGCCATCAGTGTATCCCCCTTCAATGAGCAGTTCTTC. It translates to CAISVSPFNEQFF.

The chain uses TRBV11-3 and TRBJ2-1; a weak D match, TRBD1 (7 bases). Looked up from germline, CDR1 is SGHNT and CDR2 is YENEEA. V was shortened by 0 bases and J by 4 bases, with 10 bases between the two germline ends. This CDR3 region has 15 residues. The CDR3 loop is CASSLDRGVYNEQFF. CDR3 sequence (DNA): TGTGCCAGCAGCTTAGACAGGGGGGTTTACAATGAGCAGTTCTTC.

The chain is built from TRBV5-6 and TRBJ1-4, with TRBD1 matching over 9 bases. The germline gives CDR1 SGHDT, CDR2 YYEEEE. V was clipped by 4 bases and J by 7 bases; unmatched bases: 8. The CDR3 contains 15 residues. The CDR3 here is CASSRGGQGSEKLFF. Written as DNA, the CDR3 is TGTGCCAGCAGCCGGGGGGGACAGGGAAGTGAAAAACTGTTTTTT.

J is TRBJ1-1 and V is TRBV9; D is perhaps TRBD1 (6 bases). The germline CDR1 and CDR2 sequences are SGDLS and YYNGEE. The CDR3 is made up of 14 amino acids. V was clipped by 5 bases and J by 0 bases, with 11 bases between them. The CDR3: CASSPGDMNTEAFF. The DNA of the CDR3 is TGTGCCAGCAGTCCTGGGGACATGAACACTGAAGCTTTCTTT.

V and J are TRBV5-1 and TRBJ2-7, with TRBD1 identical over 7 bases. Germline assignment: CDR1 SGHRS and CDR2 YFSETQ. The CDR3 has 16 residues. Trimming cost V 0 bases and J 3 bases; bases outside gene matches: 9. CDR3 coding DNA: TGCGCCAGCAGCTTGGAGGCCGGAAACAGGGGCTACGAGCAGTACTTC. Its protein product is CASSLEAGNRGYEQYF.

The V gene is TRBV5-6, the J gene TRBJ1-5; 8 bases match TRBD1. In germline, CDR1 is SGHDT, CDR2 YYEEEE. This CDR3 has 15 amino acids. The junction had 8 bases not matched to a gene; V was cut back by 4 bases and J by 5 bases. Written as DNA, the CDR3 is TGTGCCAGCAGCGGCGGGACAGGACGCGATCAGCCCCAGCATTTT. Its protein is CASSGGTGRDQPQHF.

This sequence joins TRBV7-2 and TRBJ2-7; TRBD1 matches at 7 bases. The trim removed 4 bases at V and 1 base at J, leaving 13 bases unmatched. In germline, CDR1 is SGHTA, CDR2 FQGNSA. The CDR3 has 17 residues. The CDR3: CASSSRWRTGTSYEQYF. For the CDR3, the DNA is TGTGCCAGCAGCTCCCGGTGGCGGACAGGAACATCCTACGAGCAGTACTTC.

This sequence joins TRBV18 and TRBJ2-3; D possibly corresponds to TRBD2 (6 bases). Trimming removed 3 bases from V and 0 bases from J, with 7 bases in between. The CDR3 consists of 14 residues. Germline values: CDR1 KGHSH, CDR2 LQKENI. The DNA of the CDR3 is TGTGCCAGCTCACCCGGGACTAGCACAGATACGCAGTATTTT. This gives the protein CASSPGTSTDTQYF.

This clone was detected only once. The chain joins TRBV6-6 to TRBJ1-2, with D possibly TRBD1 on 5 matching bases. Germline V gene lookup returns CDR1 MNHNY and CDR2 SVGAGI (reference sequence). The ends were cut back, 5 bases at V and 4 bases at J, with 11 bases in the middle. The CDR3 consists of 13 residues. This CDR3 reads CASSPDRTYGYTF. CDR3 nucleotide sequence: TGTGCCAGCAGTCCCGACAGAACCTATGGCTACACCTTC.

V is TRBV5-4 and J is TRBJ1-1; no clear D. V lost 4 bases, J lost 1 base, and 11 bases lay in between. Germline loops: CDR1 SGHNT, CDR2 YYREEE (reference sequence). This CDR3 has 14 residues. CDR3 DNA: TGTGCCAGCAGCCCCAAGCAGCGGAACACTGAAGCTTTCTTT. This codes for CASSPKQRNTEAFF.

The chain is built from TRBV7-2 and TRBJ1-1, with 7 nucleotides matching TRBD1. The CDR3 runs 17 residues. The junction had 14 bases not matched to a gene; V was cut back by 3 bases and J by 4 bases. Germline CDR1 and CDR2: SGHTA and FQGNSA. Here the CDR3 DNA reads TGTGCCAGCAGCTTTAAGTCACAGGGACAGTACTCCACTGAAGCTTTCTTT. The encoded protein is CASSFKSQGQYSTEAFF.

This chain joins TRBV19 and TRBJ2-1; 13 positions agree with TRBD2. The germline CDR1 and CDR2 sequences are LNHDA and SQIVND (reference sequence). CDR3 length: 16 residues. V was clipped by 2 bases and J by 8 bases; unmatched bases: 6. The CDR3 bases are TGTGCCAGTAGTATAATTGGGACTAGCGGGATCCATGAGCAGTTCTTC. The encoded protein is CASSIIGTSGIHEQFF.